The 9 T cell receptor beta chains presented below share a single source sample, sequenced in a study of cytomegalovirus exposure and HLA in healthy donors. Primers included in the PCR were 60 Vbeta and 13 Jbeta primers. Method: immunoSEQ multiplex PCR; TCRdb's copy keeps in-frame clones and lacks some. The table shows around 250,000 clones, with about 90% occurring only once. Sequenced input: PBMCs. Receptors originate from a girl aged 2 to 9 in good health and CMV-seronegative.

The genes are TRBV6-1 and TRBJ2-7; a possible D gene is TRBD2 (5 bases). The CDR3 covers 13 residues. Trimming stripped 1 base from V and 7 bases from J, with 11 bases between. In germline, CDR1 is MNHNS, CDR2 SASEGT. The CDR3 DNA is TGTGCCAGCAGTGAAGTAATTCGGGGTGAGCAGTACTTC. It translates to CASSEVIRGEQYF.

In its sample, this clone was seen once. The chain is built from TRBV7-9 and TRBJ1-4, with D unclear. Trimming removed 5 bases at V and 10 bases at J, with 17 bases between. This CDR3 has 14 residues. From germline, CDR1 is SEHNR and CDR2 FQNEAQ (reference sequence). In nucleotides, the CDR3 is TGTGCCAGCAGCCTGGACTTCATTGGAGTAAAACTGTTTTTT. Amino acid sequence: CASSLDFIGVKLFF.

This clone has only a few counts. This chain links TRBV5-6 with TRBJ1-1, with D hard to call. Germline loops: CDR1 SGHDT, CDR2 YYEEEE. This CDR3 is 14 amino acids long. Trimming took 5 bases from V and 4 from J, leaving 15 bases between them. In nucleotides, the CDR3 is TGTGCCAGCAGTTCCATGAGGAGTTCCACTGAAGCTTTCTTT. Translating gives CASSSMRSSTEAFF.

This rearrangement joins TRBV4-2 to TRBJ2-5; 10 nucleotides line up with TRBD2. The CDR3 has 21 residues. V gave up 2 bases and J gave up 0 bases; unmatched junction bases: 18. CDR1 and CDR2 (germline): LGHNA, YNFKEQ. As DNA, the CDR3 is TGTGCCAGCAGCCAACGCCATACAACAAAACTAGCGGGAACCTACCAAGAGACCCAGTACTTC. It is translated as CASSQRHTTKLAGTYQETQYF.

This clone was seen more than once but under ten times. The V and J genes are TRBV6-1 and TRBJ1-1, with D unresolved. This CDR3 spans 13 amino acids. The V gene's germline CDR1 is MNHNS and CDR2 SASEGT. Trimming cost V 3 bases and J 0 bases, with 5 bases left between them. CDR3 sequence: CASSESMNTEAFF. The CDR3 bases are TGTGCCAGCAGTGAGTCTATGAACACTGAAGCTTTCTTT.

This clone was seen more than once but under ten times. This sequence joins TRBV10-3 and TRBJ1-1; D is undetermined. Trimming stripped 2 bases from V and 6 bases from J, with 13 bases between. Germline loops: CDR1 ENHRY, CDR2 SYGVKD. The CDR3 extends over 14 amino acids. The CDR3 spells CAISEAAGWAEAFF. The CDR3 region has the DNA TGTGCCATCAGTGAGGCGGCCGGGTGGGCTGAAGCTTTCTTT.

The CDR3 bases are TGTGCCAGCAGCTTAGGCCTAGCGGGAGAGACCCAAGAGACCCAGTACTTC. It yields the protein CASSLGLAGETQETQYF. This chain connects TRBV13 to TRBJ2-5; 10 nucleotides line up with TRBD2. With V trimmed by 0 bases and J by 1 base, 5 bases remained unmatched. CDR3 size: 17 residues. CDR1 and CDR2 from the germline V gene are PRHDT and FYEKMQ (reference sequence).

The rearrangement uses TRBV5-4 and TRBJ2-5, with 7 bases aligning to TRBD2. This CDR3 region has 15 residues. J gave up 5 bases and V 1 base, and 8 bases lay outside the gene matches. Germline V gene sequence: CDR1 SGHNT, CDR2 YYREEE (reference sequence). DNA for the CDR3: TGTGCCAGCAGCTTGTCCCGGGGGGAGGTGGAGACCCAGTACTTC. Translated, it gives CASSLSRGEVETQYF. Full variable domain (rest looked up from reference TRBV5-4 and TRBJ2-5): ETGVTQSPTHLIKTRGQQVTLRCSSQSGHNTVSWYQQALGQGPQFIFQYYREEENGRGNFPPRFSGLQFPNYSSELNVNALELDDSALYLCASSLSRGEVETQYFGPGTRLLVL.

This sequence joins TRBV5-3 and TRBJ1-5; no clear D gene. TRBV5-3 is an ORF for which the function is uncertain. V lost 4 bases and J lost 4, with 15 bases in between. The CDR3 is made up of 15 amino acids. The DNA for the CDR3 is TGTGCCAGAAGCCCTGGTGGCAGTATTAATCAGCCCCAGCATTTT. Translation gives CARSPGGSINQPQHF.